The 24 T cell receptor beta chains reported below all come from one sample, sequenced in a study of blood T cell repertoires in COVID-19. The data were produced by immunoSEQ multiplex PCR, yet TCRdb's version contains in-frame clones alone and is incomplete. The sample lists 350,000 to 450,000 clones, over 80% occurring once. The sequencing input was PBMCs or T cells enriched from blood (not recorded which). These receptors were collected from a woman in her fifties or sixties who had recovered from COVID-19.

The rearrangement uses TRBV30 and TRBJ1-2; 12 bases are shared with TRBD1. This CDR3 has 14 amino acids. Trimming cost V 2 bases and J 8 bases; bases outside gene matches: 6. Germline V gene data show CDR1 as GTSNPN and CDR2 as SVGIG (reference sequence). CDR3 bases: TGTGCCTGGAGTTTCGGGACAGGGGGCTTCGGCTACACCTTC. It specifies CAWSFGTGGFGYTF.

The chain is built from TRBV15 and TRBJ2-4; the D gene is possibly TRBD2 (6 bases). V lost 1 base and J 8 bases, leaving 27 bases between the germline ends. The CDR3 length is 19 residues. The germline V gene encodes CDR1 LNHNV and CDR2 YYDKDF (reference sequence). CDR3 loop: CATSRGASRVPRGGHIQYF. Here the CDR3 DNA reads TGTGCCACCAGCAGAGGGGCTTCCCGGGTTCCTCGGGGAGGCCACATTCAGTACTTC.

The chain recombines TRBV27 with TRBJ2-1; 8 nucleotides match TRBD2. The CDR3 contains 16 residues. CDR1 MNHEY and CDR2 SMNVEV come from the germline V gene (reference sequence). The J segment lost 8 bases and the V segment lost 5 bases, leaving 14 bases of the junction unmatched. The CDR3 loop reads CASSPVGVGGVDEQFF. The CDR3 DNA sequence: TGTGCCAGCAGTCCTGTAGGGGTCGGGGGGGTCGATGAGCAGTTCTTC.

As to this clone: Germline is not matched at one junction end, which may reflect a read error. Here the CDR3 reads CASSLRTGRYNEQFF. CDR3 DNA: TGTGCTAGCAGCCTACGGACAGGGCGTTACAATGAGCAGTTCTTC. The V call is TRBV7-7, the J call TRBJ2-1; TRBD1 agrees at 8 bases. Per the germline V gene, CDR1 is SSHAT and CDR2 is FNYEAQ (reference sequence). The CDR3 covers 15 residues. Based on the CDR3 plus reference TRBV7-7 and TRBJ2-1, the full variable domain is GAGVSQSPRYKVTKRGQDVTLRCDPISSHATLYWYQQALGQGPEFLTYFNYEAQPDKSGLPSDRFSAERPEGSISTLTIQRTEQRDSAMYRCASSLRTGRYNEQFFGPGTRLTVL.

A single count supports this clone. Written as DNA, the CDR3 is TGTGCCAGCAGTTACTCGAGGACCCGCGGGAACTACGAGCAGTACTTC. Residues: CASSYSRTRGNYEQYF. The chain has TRBV6-5 and TRBJ2-7; perhaps TRBD2 as D (6 bases). In germline, CDR1 is MNHEY, CDR2 SVGAGI. The CDR3 spans 16 residues. Between the trimmed V and J ends, which lost 0 bases and 3 bases, there was a span of 15 bases.

The chain uses TRBV4-1 and TRBJ2-7, with 9 bases identical to TRBD2. Germline loops: CDR1 MGHRA, CDR2 YSYEKL. This CDR3 is built from 15 residues. The ends lost 2 bases at V and 6 bases at J; junction bases unmatched: 8. The CDR3 region is CASSQPREGRREQYF. The CDR3 DNA reads TGCGCCAGCAGCCAACCGCGGGAGGGCCGACGCGAGCAGTACTTC.

The J gene is TRBJ2-1, the V gene TRBV15, with TRBD2 identical over 7 bases. Looked up from germline, CDR1 is LNHNV and CDR2 is YYDKDF (reference sequence). Unmatched junction bases numbered 10, after V lost 0 bases and J lost 2 bases. This CDR3 has 18 amino acids. CDR3 region: CATSRDHPLAVTYNEQFF. For the CDR3, the DNA is TGTGCCACCAGCAGAGATCATCCTCTAGCGGTTACCTACAATGAGCAGTTCTTC.

The chain combines TRBV9 with TRBJ1-3, with D tentatively TRBD1 (5 bases). The V gene lost 3 bases and the J gene lost 4 bases, with 11 bases spanning the gap. The CDR3 sequence is 14 residues long. Per germline, CDR1 SGDLS and CDR2 YYNGEE. As DNA, the CDR3 is TGTGCCAGCAGCGCCGGGGGGACGGGAAACACCATATATTTT. Protein product: CASSAGGTGNTIYF.

The rearrangement joins TRBV6-2 or TRBV6-3 to TRBJ1-1; D gene uncertain. Per germline, CDR1 MNHEY and CDR2 SVGEGT. The CDR3 loop spans 13 amino acids. The V end lost 6 bases, the J end lost 1 base, and 9 bases lay between the germline ends. This CDR3 is CASSHTRNTEAFF. The CDR3, as DNA: TGTGCCAGCAGCCATACAAGGAACACTGAAGCTTTCTTT.

The chain combines TRBV6-5 with TRBJ2-2; D is unresolved. Deletions cut 6 bases from V and 1 base from J, with 12 bases between. This CDR3 is 15 amino acids long. Germline V gives CDR1 MNHEY, CDR2 SVGAGI. The CDR3 reads CASRPSRQNTGELFF. As DNA, the CDR3 is TGTGCCAGCAGACCCTCGCGGCAGAACACCGGGGAGCTGTTTTTT.

This rearrangement joins TRBV27 to TRBJ1-5, with 7 positions matching TRBD1. Germline values: CDR1 MNHEY, CDR2 SMNVEV (reference sequence). The V gene end was trimmed by 6 bases and the J gene end by 1 base; junction bases not matched to a gene: 3. The CDR3 runs 14 residues. The DNA of the CDR3 is TGTGCCAGCAGGATACAGGGGAGCAATCAGCCCCAGCATTTT. Translating it yields CASRIQGSNQPQHF.

The chain is built from TRBV6-5 and TRBJ2-5, with D unclear. Trimming removed 5 bases from V and 4 bases from J, with 14 bases in between. The V gene's germline CDR1 is MNHEY and CDR2 SVGAGI. The CDR3 sequence is 14 residues long. The CDR3 loop reads CASSQQWSAETQYF. The CDR3 DNA reads TGTGCCAGCAGTCAACAGTGGTCTGCAGAGACCCAGTACTTC.

The CDR3 loop is CASSLRTSGDNEQFF. The CDR3 DNA is TGTGCCAGCAGCTTGCGGACTAGCGGGGACAATGAGCAGTTCTTC. The chain joins TRBV5-4 to TRBJ2-1; TRBD2 agrees at 12 bases. Germline V gives CDR1 SGHNT, CDR2 YYREEE (reference sequence). The CDR3 is 15 amino acids. V shed 1 base and J 5 bases; nucleotides not matched to a gene: 1.

The chain recombines TRBV25-1 with TRBJ1-5; D gene unclear. The V end was cut by 2 bases, the J end by 0 bases, with 5 bases between. There are 14 residues in the CDR3. CDR1 and CDR2 (germline): MGHDK, SYGVNS. DNA of the CDR3: TGTGCCAGCAGTGAAGTGCGTAGCAATCAGCCCCAGCATTTT. It encodes CASSEVRSNQPQHF.

This chain connects TRBV7-8 to TRBJ2-5; 7 nucleotides align to TRBD2. The CDR3 totals 23 residues. V lost 5 bases, J lost 0 bases, and 30 bases stayed unmatched. Looked up from germline, CDR1 is SGHVS and CDR2 is FQNEAQ. CDR3 in amino acids: CASSPIMPRAGSSGDMHQETQYF. CDR3 coding DNA: TGTGCCAGCAGCCCAATAATGCCTCGGGCGGGATCTAGCGGAGATATGCACCAAGAGACCCAGTACTTC.

This chain joins TRBV14 and TRBJ2-5; 10 nucleotides match TRBD1. The CDR3 has 16 residues. V was clipped by 4 bases and J by 0 bases; unmatched bases: 5. The germline CDR1 and CDR2 sequences are SGHDN and FVKESK. The CDR3 loop reads CASSRQGAKYQETQYF. Here the CDR3 DNA reads TGTGCCAGCAGCCGACAGGGGGCTAAGTACCAAGAGACCCAGTACTTC.

This clone appeared once. The chain links TRBV6-2 or TRBV6-3 to TRBJ2-7; maybe TRBD1 (6 bases). Trimming stripped 4 bases from V and 2 bases from J, with 15 bases between. The CDR3 runs 15 residues. The germline V gene has CDR1 MNHEY and CDR2 SVGEGT. DNA for the CDR3: TGTGCCAGCAGTTTCGACCGGGACAAACCCTACGAGCAGTACTTC. This gives the protein CASSFDRDKPYEQYF.

The chain has TRBV5-4 and TRBJ2-1; TRBD2 matches at 12 bases. V lost 1 base to trimming and J lost 7 bases; unmatched junction nucleotides: 3. The CDR3 has 15 amino acids. Germline V gives CDR1 SGHNT, CDR2 YYREEE (reference sequence). The CDR3 region has the DNA TGTGCCAGCAGCTTGACTAGCGGGAGGTTTAATGAGCAGTTCTTC. It translates to CASSLTSGRFNEQFF. Filled out from reference TRBV5-4 and TRBJ2-1, the complete variable domain reads ETGVTQSPTHLIKTRGQQVTLRCSSQSGHNTVSWYQQALGQGPQFIFQYYREEENGRGNFPPRFSGLQFPNYSSELNVNALELDDSALYLCASSLTSGRFNEQFFGPGTRLTVL.

This clone was seen a handful of times. The chain employs TRBV7-2 and TRBJ1-1; D is unresolved. The length of the CDR3 is 14 residues. V lost 1 base and J 9 bases, leaving 15 bases between the germline ends. Germline assignment: CDR1 SGHTA and CDR2 FQGNSA. The CDR3 protein is CASSLVGRSNQAFF. The CDR3 DNA is TGTGCCAGCAGCTTAGTAGGCAGGTCCAACCAAGCTTTCTTT. The full variable domain, completed using reference TRBV7-2 and TRBJ1-1, is GAGVSQSPSNKVTEKGKDVELRCDPISGHTALYWYRQSLGQGLEFLIYFQGNSAPDKSGLPSDRFSAERTGGSVSTLTIQRTQQEDSAVYLCASSLVGRSNQAFFGQGTRLTVV.

Only a few counts were recorded for this clone. V is TRBV10-3 and J is TRBJ1-3; D is undetermined. The CDR3 has 19 amino acids. Germline V gene data show CDR1 as ENHRY and CDR2 as SYGVKD. Trimming took 1 base from V and 0 from J, leaving 19 bases between them. The CDR3: CAISEYRPPGVSSGNTIYF. The CDR3 DNA reads as TGTGCCATCAGTGAGTACCGACCCCCGGGAGTAAGCTCTGGAAACACCATATATTTT.

J is TRBJ1-6 and V is TRBV7-8; D possibly corresponds to TRBD1 (5 bases). The germline V gene encodes CDR1 SGHVS and CDR2 FQNEAQ. This CDR3 comprises 16 residues. Trimming cost V 5 bases and J 0 bases, with 11 bases left between them. CDR3 nucleotides: TGTGCCAGCAGCCAAACTGACAGCTCCTATAATTCACCCCTCCACTTT. Protein sequence: CASSQTDSSYNSPLHF.

This clone was seen a few times. The chain combines TRBV25-1 with TRBJ2-7; TRBD1 might be the D (5 bases). This CDR3 spans 14 amino acids. With 2 bases removed from V and 3 bases from J, the gap between germline ends came to 11 bases. Germline CDR1 MGHDK, CDR2 SYGVNS. In nucleotides, the CDR3 is TGTGCCAGCAGTGAACCCCAGGGTAACTACGAGCAGTACTTC. As protein: CASSEPQGNYEQYF.

The chain recombines TRBV3-1 (or the pseudogene TRBV3-2) with TRBJ2-7; D not resolved. Trimming took 4 bases from V and 0 from J, leaving 7 bases between them. This CDR3 comprises 13 residues. The germline V gene has CDR1 LGHDT and CDR2 YNNKEL (reference sequence). CDR3 in DNA: TGTGCCAGCAGCCGCCCGAGCTCCTACGAGCAGTACTTC. Translating gives CASSRPSSYEQYF.

This clone was picked up a small number of times. This chain uses TRBV11-3 with TRBJ1-1; TRBD1 is a possible D gene (6 bases). The V gene's germline CDR1 is SGHNT and CDR2 YENEEA. V lost 5 bases and J 0 bases, leaving 10 bases between the germline ends. The CDR3 is 14 residues long. This CDR3 is CASSVRDMNTEAFF. CDR3 sequence (DNA): TGTGCCAGCAGCGTCCGGGACATGAACACTGAAGCTTTCTTT. Full variable domain (remainder filled in from reference TRBV11-3 and TRBJ1-1): EAGVVQSPRYKIIEKKQPVAFWCNPISGHNTLYWYLQNLGQGPELLIRYENEEAVDDSQLPKDRFSAERLKGVDSTLKIQPAELGDSAVYLCASSVRDMNTEAFFGQGTRLTVV.